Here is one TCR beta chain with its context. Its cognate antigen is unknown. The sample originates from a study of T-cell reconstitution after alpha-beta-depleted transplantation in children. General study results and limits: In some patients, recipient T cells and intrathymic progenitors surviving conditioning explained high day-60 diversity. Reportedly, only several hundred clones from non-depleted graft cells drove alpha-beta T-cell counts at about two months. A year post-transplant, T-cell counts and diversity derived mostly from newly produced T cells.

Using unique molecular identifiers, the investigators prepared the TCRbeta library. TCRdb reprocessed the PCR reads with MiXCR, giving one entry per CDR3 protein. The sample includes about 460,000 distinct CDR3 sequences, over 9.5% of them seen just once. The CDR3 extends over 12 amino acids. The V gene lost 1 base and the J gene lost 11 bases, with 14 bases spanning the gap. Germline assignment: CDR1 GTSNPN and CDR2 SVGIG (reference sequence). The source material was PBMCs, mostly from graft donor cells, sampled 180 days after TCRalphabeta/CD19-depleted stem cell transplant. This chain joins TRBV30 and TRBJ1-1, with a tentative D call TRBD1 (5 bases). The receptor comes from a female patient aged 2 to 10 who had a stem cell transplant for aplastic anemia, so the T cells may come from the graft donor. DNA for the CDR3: TGTGCCTGGAGTGGCCAGGGTGTCGGGGCTTTCTTT. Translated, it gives CAWSGQGVGAFF.